Following are 28 T cell receptor beta chains from one sample sequenced in a study of OX40 agonist ivuxolimab in advanced cancers. This table comes from immunoSEQ multiplex PCR, and its TCRdb copy is limited to in-frame clones, with some not included. The top ten clones hold around 18% of a sample with more than 20,000 clones, roughly 66% of them seen once. The sequenced sample was CD4+ or CD8+ T cells sorted from blood, obtained in a trial of the OX40 agonist ivuxolimab. The receptors here all came from an adult with an advanced solid tumor such as melanoma, head and neck, liver or kidney cancer.

A few counts support this clone. J is TRBJ2-1 and V is TRBV4-1, with D perhaps assigned TRBD1 or TRBD2 (5 bases each). The germline V gene has CDR1 MGHRA and CDR2 YSYEKL. V was cut by 3 bases and J by 0 bases, with 6 bases left in between. The CDR3 runs to 14 residues. CDR3 DNA: TGCGCCAGCAGCCATGGGGGCTCCTACAATGAGCAGTTCTTC. It translates to CASSHGGSYNEQFF.

This clone was observed once. The chain uses TRBV11-1 and TRBJ2-7, with TRBD1 identical over 10 bases. The V segment lost 5 bases and the J segment 5 bases; nucleotides outside the gene matches: 6. The CDR3 totals 14 residues. Germline CDR1 and CDR2: SGHAT and FQDESV (reference sequence). The CDR3 loop is CASSVRDRGHEQYF. Written as DNA, the CDR3 is TGTGCCAGCAGCGTCCGGGACAGGGGTCACGAGCAGTACTTC.

The V call is TRBV19, the J call TRBJ2-5; D is perhaps TRBD2 (7 bases). V was trimmed by 3 bases and J by 4 bases, leaving 12 bases between them. From germline, CDR1 is LNHDA and CDR2 SQIVND (reference sequence). This CDR3 contains 14 residues. This chain's CDR3 is CASSIGGGRETQYF. CDR3 sequence (DNA): TGTGCCAGTAGTATTGGGGGGGGCCGAGAGACCCAGTACTTC.

This chain joins TRBV5-6 and TRBJ2-7; D gene ambiguous. CDR1 is SGHDT, CDR2 YYEEEE, per germline. The CDR3 extends over 16 amino acids. Trimming removed 4 bases from V and 0 bases from J, with 17 bases in between. CDR3: CASSPLLGSSSYEQYF. In DNA form, the CDR3 reads TGTGCCAGCAGCCCGCTTTTGGGCAGCTCCTCCTACGAGCAGTACTTC.

The chain couples TRBV7-2 to TRBJ2-1; TRBD2 agrees at 10 bases. CDR3 size: 15 residues. V dropped 1 base and J dropped 7; count of bases not matched to a gene: 4. Germline CDR1 and CDR2: SGHTA and FQGNSA. The CDR3 loop reads CASSLVAGGGNEQFF. The CDR3 bases are TGTGCCAGCAGCTTAGTAGCGGGGGGAGGGAATGAGCAGTTCTTC.

The chain recombines TRBV11-2 with TRBJ2-7, with a tentative D call TRBD1 (6 bases). Germline CDR1 SGHAT, CDR2 FQNNGV. Trimming removed 4 bases at V and 3 bases at J, with 16 bases between. This CDR3 has 15 residues. DNA of the CDR3: TGTGCCAGCAGCTCCGACAGGTTCTCGAGCTACGAGCAGTACTTC. This gives the protein CASSSDRFSSYEQYF.

This rearrangement joins TRBV2 to TRBJ1-1; D ambiguous. The CDR3 contains 14 residues. Germline V CDR1 and CDR2: SNHLY, FYNNEI. V was clipped by 2 bases and J by 8 bases, with 15 bases between them. The DNA of the CDR3 is TGTGCCAGCAGTGAACGGATGAGGCCGGCCGAAGCTTTCTTT. Its translation is CASSERMRPAEAFF.

The chain couples TRBV6-5 to TRBJ2-7, with D perhaps assigned TRBD1 or TRBD2 (5 bases each). Trimming took 2 bases from V and 4 from J, leaving 12 bases between them. The CDR3 runs 14 residues. Germline V gene lookup returns CDR1 MNHEY and CDR2 SVGAGI. CDR3 region: CASSYALGVYEQYF. In nucleotides, the CDR3 is TGTGCCAGCAGTTACGCCTTGGGGGTATACGAGCAGTACTTC.

This chain links TRBV2 with TRBJ1-1; TRBD1 might be the D (5 bases). This CDR3 region has 13 residues. Germline CDR1 is SNHLY and CDR2 is FYNNEI. V lost 11 bases, J lost 0 bases, and 13 bases lay in between. This CDR3 reads CAPGAGVNTEAFF. The DNA of the CDR3 is TGTGCCCCTGGGGCAGGAGTGAACACTGAAGCTTTCTTT.

This chain uses TRBV6-1 with TRBJ1-1; D possibly corresponds to TRBD1 (6 bases). V dropped 5 bases and J dropped 6 bases, with 16 bases sitting between them. Per the germline V gene, CDR1 is MNHNS and CDR2 is SASEGT. The CDR3 consists of 14 residues. DNA of the CDR3: TGTGCCAGCAGTCTGATAACAGGGTCGGCTGAAGCTTTCTTT. Translating it yields CASSLITGSAEAFF.

The V call is TRBV28, the J call TRBJ2-5; D uncertain. This CDR3 has 14 residues. Germline values: CDR1 MDHEN, CDR2 SYDVKM. The V end lost 1 base, the J end lost 0 bases, and 6 bases lay between the germline ends. The DNA of the CDR3 is TGTGCCAGCAGTTTATCGGAGTACCAAGAGACCCAGTACTTC. Its translation: CASSLSEYQETQYF.

The chain is built from TRBV9 and TRBJ2-1; D is undetermined. Deletions cut 8 bases from V and 5 bases from J, with 8 bases between. The CDR3 contains 11 residues. In germline, CDR1 is SGDLS, CDR2 YYNGEE. CDR3 sequence reads: CASSWNNEQFF. The CDR3 DNA follows: TGTGCCAGTAGTTGGAACAATGAGCAGTTCTTC.

This clone was observed once. The chain has TRBV15 and TRBJ2-2; D is unresolved. The CDR3 sequence is 14 residues long. CDR1 and CDR2 from the germline V gene are LNHNV and YYDKDF (reference sequence). Trimming cost V 5 bases and J 4 bases, with 11 bases left between them. The CDR3 loop reads CATSGDWSTGELFF. The CDR3, as DNA: TGTGCCACCAGCGGCGATTGGAGCACCGGGGAGCTGTTTTTT. The variable domain in full, completed from reference TRBV15 and TRBJ2-2, reads DAMVIQNPRYQVTQFGKPVTLSCSQTLNHNVMYWYQQKSSQAPKLLFHYYDKDFNNEADTPDNFQSRRPNTSFCFLDIRSPGLGDTAMYLCATSGDWSTGELFFGEGSRLTVL.

The genes are TRBV7-8 and TRBJ2-6, with TRBD1 identical over 11 bases. From germline, CDR1 is SGHVS and CDR2 FQNEAQ. V lost 7 bases, J lost 1 base, and 9 bases stayed unmatched. The CDR3 is 18 amino acids. As DNA, the CDR3 is TGTGCCAGCAACCATGGCGGGACAGGGGGATCTGGGGCCAACGTCCTGACTTTC. Amino acid sequence: CASNHGGTGGSGANVLTF.

This clone was counted a few times. This rearrangement joins TRBV6-5 to TRBJ1-1; possible D gene TRBD1, 5 bases. CDR3 size: 13 residues. The V and J ends lost 6 bases and 8 bases respectively, with 16 bases between them. Germline assignment: CDR1 MNHEY and CDR2 SVGAGI. This chain's CDR3 is CASSHGGGVEAFF. The CDR3 DNA is TGTGCCAGCAGCCACGGCGGGGGTGTAGAAGCTTTCTTT.

This clone has only a few counts. The V and J genes are TRBV4-3 and TRBJ1-3; D not certain. This CDR3 contains 13 residues. The V end was cut by 0 bases, the J end by 8 bases, with 8 bases between. The V gene's germline CDR1 is LGHNA and CDR2 YSLEER. Here the CDR3 reads CASSQEPGYTIYF. Here the CDR3 DNA reads TGCGCCAGCAGCCAAGAGCCCGGATACACCATATATTTT.

This clone was recorded once. This chain uses TRBV27 with TRBJ2-7; TRBD2 matches at 14 bases. CDR1 and CDR2 from the germline V gene are MNHEY and SMNVEV (reference sequence). CDR3 length: 16 residues. Trimming took 4 bases from V and 3 from J; bases not matched to a gene: 5. The DNA of the CDR3 is TGTGCCAGCAGTTCCGGACTAGCGGGGGGTCTCTACGAGCAGTACTTC. This encodes CASSSGLAGGLYEQYF.

The chain couples TRBV11-3 to TRBJ2-1, with D unresolved. Germline V CDR1 and CDR2: SGHNT, YENEEA. The CDR3 totals 13 residues. V was pared by 6 bases and J by 1 base, with 7 bases between. CDR3 DNA sequence: TGTGCCAGCAGAGAGAGGTCCTACAATGAGCAGTTCTTC. Translating it yields CASRERSYNEQFF.

The V and J genes are TRBV11-2 and TRBJ2-2; unclear D gene. The CDR3 runs to 17 residues. The V and J ends lost 2 bases and 3 bases respectively, with 16 bases between them. The germline V gene encodes CDR1 SGHAT and CDR2 FQNNGV. Here the CDR3 DNA reads TGTGCCAGCAGCTTATTCTTGGCCAAGGGTGACACCGGGGAGCTGTTTTTT. Its translation: CASSLFLAKGDTGELFF. The whole variable domain, remainder taken from reference TRBV11-2 and TRBJ2-2, is EAGVAQSPRYKIIEKRQSVAFWCNPISGHATLYWYQQILGQGPKLLIQFQNNGVVDDSQLPKDRFSAERLKGVDSTLKIQPAKLEDSAVYLCASSLFLAKGDTGELFFGEGSRLTVL.

The chain recombines TRBV6-1 with TRBJ2-3; 9 bases agree with TRBD2. CDR1 and CDR2 from the germline V gene are MNHNS and SASEGT. Unmatched junction bases numbered 7, after V lost 2 bases and J lost 4 bases. CDR3 length: 16 residues. The CDR3 nucleotides read TGTGCCAGCAGTGAAAGCAGCGGGGGGACTTCAGATACGCAGTATTTT. It codes for CASSESSGGTSDTQYF.

The chain combines TRBV28 with TRBJ2-1, with a tentative D call TRBD2 (5 bases). Trimming took off 7 bases at V and 13 bases at J, with 14 bases between the two ends. The CDR3 length is 11 residues. Germline CDR1 reads MDHEN; CDR2 reads SYDVKM. CDR3 region: CASTPGIHQFF. CDR3 DNA: TGTGCCAGCACCCCGGGGATCCACCAGTTCTTC.

This clone has more than one count but fewer than ten. The chain employs TRBV11-2 and TRBJ1-5; the D is unclear. V was pared by 5 bases and J by 0 bases, with 11 bases between. Germline-derived CDR1 and CDR2 are SGHAT and FQNNGV. The CDR3 length is 15 residues. CDR3 residues: CASSPTPSSNQPQHF. The CDR3 coding sequence is TGTGCCAGCAGCCCCACGCCGAGTAGCAATCAGCCCCAGCATTTT.

As for this clone: The junction does not match germline at one end; this may be a read error. The chain links TRBV7-9 to TRBJ1-2, with 9 bases lining up with TRBD1. The CDR3 loop spans 15 amino acids. Germline-derived CDR1 and CDR2 are SEHNR and FQNEAQ (reference sequence). CDR3 sequence: CASSQGTGYRTGYTF. CDR3 sequence (DNA): TGCGCCAGCAGCCAGGGGACAGGGTATCGGACCGGCTACACCTTC.

The table lists this clone with a few counts. The V gene is TRBV7-9, the J gene TRBJ1-1; D is unresolved. Trimming pared 0 bases from V and 10 bases from J, leaving 12 bases between. CDR3 length equals 13 residues. Per the germline V gene, CDR1 is SEHNR and CDR2 is FQNEAQ (reference sequence). Written as DNA, the CDR3 is TGTGCCAGCAGCTTAGCGCTAGGCACCCGAGCTTTCTTT. The encoded protein is CASSLALGTRAFF.

Only a few counts were recorded for this clone. This chain links TRBV9 with TRBJ2-5; D may match TRBD1 or TRBD2 (6 bases each). V was shortened by 5 bases and J by 5 bases, with 22 bases between the two germline ends. CDR1 and CDR2 (germline): SGDLS, YYNGEE. The CDR3 is 16 amino acids. DNA for the CDR3: TGTGCCAGCAGTAGGACGGGGGCATCGGGCTTGGAGACCCAGTACTTC. Translation gives CASSRTGASGLETQYF.

This clone was found a few times. The chain has TRBV4-2 and TRBJ2-3; D perhaps matches TRBD1 (5 bases). In germline, CDR1 is LGHNA, CDR2 YNFKEQ. Trimming took off 1 base at V and 5 bases at J, with 19 bases between the two ends. CDR3 length equals 17 residues. The chain's CDR3 is CASSQVRGDSLRDTQYF. CDR3 bases: TGTGCCAGCAGCCAAGTAAGGGGCGACTCTCTGAGAGATACGCAGTATTTT.

The gene calls are TRBV5-8 and TRBJ1-3, with a tentative D call TRBD1 (5 bases). Germline V gene data show CDR1 as SGHTS and CDR2 as YDEGEE. V was clipped by 2 bases and J by 0 bases, with 9 bases between them. The CDR3 is 15 amino acids. This CDR3 is CASSLWTSSGNTIYF. CDR3 nucleotides: TGTGCCAGCAGCTTATGGACATCCTCTGGAAACACCATATATTTT.

V gene TRBV2 combines with J gene TRBJ2-1; no firm D call. V lost 3 bases to trimming and J lost 6 bases, with 0 bases between them. This CDR3 comprises 10 residues. In germline, CDR1 is SNHLY, CDR2 FYNNEI. Here the CDR3 DNA reads TGTGCCAGCAGTGACAATGAGCAGTTCTTC. It specifies CASSDNEQFF.